The 24 T cell receptor beta chains below were found in one sample sequenced in a study of glioma-infiltrating T cells. Using RNA template, CDR3s of TCR alpha and beta were amplified with iRepertoire arm-PCR. TCRdb independently ran MiXCR on the multiplex PCR reads; one entry per CDR3 protein. The table shows a few hundred thousand distinct CDR3 sequences, with 41% occurring only once. Sequenced material: glioma tissue, nonneoplastic brain tissue, or PBMCs (not recorded which). The source is a human donor with low-grade glioma or glioblastoma, undergoing nonglioma brain surgery, or in good health (not recorded which).

This chain joins TRBV12-3 or TRBV12-4 and TRBJ1-6, with D possibly matching TRBD1 (5 bases). The ends were cut back, 7 bases at V and 9 bases at J, with 13 bases in the middle. This CDR3 comprises 13 residues. The CDR3 loop reads CASTGDLGSPLHF. CDR3 in DNA: TGTGCCAGCACGGGGGACTTGGGTTCACCCCTCCACTTT.

The chain uses TRBV6-2 or TRBV6-3 and TRBJ2-7; possible D gene TRBD2, 6 bases. Trimming removed 4 bases from V and 4 bases from J, with 11 bases in between. This CDR3 spans 13 amino acids. Germline loops: CDR1 MNHEY, CDR2 SVGEGT. The CDR3 spells CASSSTRGYEQYF. Written as DNA, the CDR3 is TGTGCCAGCAGTTCGACTAGAGGGTACGAGCAGTACTTC.

V and J are TRBV28 and TRBJ1-6; D uncertain. Germline CDR1 and CDR2: MDHEN and SYDVKM. The CDR3 is made up of 13 amino acids. V lost 4 bases, J lost 10 bases, and 11 bases lay in between. The CDR3 here is CASSSLGRSPLHF. CDR3 sequence (DNA): TGTGCCAGCAGTTCCCTCGGGAGATCACCCCTCCACTTT.

CDR3: CASSIDVASGAYNEQFF. The CDR3 DNA reads TGTGCCAGTAGTATAGATGTGGCTAGCGGAGCGTACAATGAGCAGTTCTTC. The chain has TRBV7-3 and TRBJ2-1, with 7 bases identical to TRBD2. V shed 9 bases and J 4 bases; nucleotides not matched to a gene: 18. This CDR3 contains 17 residues. Germline V gene sequence: CDR1 SGHTA, CDR2 FQGTGA.

Only a few counts were recorded for this clonotype. V is TRBV7-2 and J is TRBJ2-5; 10 nucleotides agree with TRBD1. CDR3 length: 17 amino acids. After removal of 5 bases from V and 1 base from J, the junction contained 10 bases not matched to a gene. CDR1 is SGHTA and CDR2 is FQGNSA in the germline V gene. This CDR3 reads CASSPRQGAASQETQYF. The CDR3 region has the DNA TGTGCCAGCAGCCCCCGACAGGGGGCGGCTAGCCAAGAGACCCAGTACTTC.

This clonotype was detected only a few times. This chain links TRBV15 with TRBJ2-1; D is perhaps TRBD1 (5 bases). CDR1 is LNHNV, CDR2 YYDKDF, per germline (reference sequence). V lost 3 bases and J lost 0, with 6 bases in between. The CDR3 length is 14 residues. This CDR3 reads CATSRGRSYNEQFF. The CDR3 bases are TGTGCCACCAGCAGGGGGCGCTCCTACAATGAGCAGTTCTTC.

With regard to this clonotype: A much larger clone lies a single base off, so this may be a read error. V and J are TRBV27 and TRBJ2-5, with no clear D. Germline CDR1 reads MNHEY; CDR2 reads SMNVEV (reference sequence). This CDR3 is 13 amino acids long. The CDR3 DNA reads as TGTACCAGCAGTCCTCGACATCAAGAGACCCAGTACTTC. It yields the protein CTSSPRHQETQYF.

The chain recombines TRBV7-2 with TRBJ1-5; weak D call: TRBD1 (6 bases). The germline V gene has CDR1 SGHTA and CDR2 FQGNSA. Trimming took 7 bases from V and 4 from J, leaving 11 bases between them. There are 13 residues in the CDR3. Written as DNA, the CDR3 is TGTGCCAGCATCGGAGACAGGAATCAGCCCCAGCATTTT. Translated, it gives CASIGDRNQPQHF.

The rearrangement uses TRBV28 and TRBJ2-3; 8 bases agree with TRBD2. This CDR3 is 16 amino acids long. Germline V lookup: CDR1 MDHEN, CDR2 SYDVKM. Trimming at V came to 9 bases and at J to 3 bases, leaving 14 bases not matched to a gene. The CDR3 reads CASKHPSGSWTDTQYF. For the CDR3, the DNA is TGTGCCAGTAAACACCCAAGCGGGAGCTGGACAGATACGCAGTATTTT.

This clonotype showed up just once. The gene calls are TRBV7-6 and TRBJ2-1; 7 bases line up with TRBD2. With 4 bases clipped from V and 8 bases from J, the junction kept 11 bases outside the gene matches. Germline CDR1 SGHVS, CDR2 FNYEAQ. This CDR3 has 15 amino acids. CDR3 region: CASSYGGSPGDEQFF. Here the CDR3 DNA reads TGTGCCAGCAGCTACGGGGGGTCCCCCGGGGATGAGCAGTTCTTC. Supplemented by reference TRBV7-6 and TRBJ2-1, the full variable domain reads GAGVSQSPRYKVTKRGQDVALRCDPISGHVSLYWYRQALGQGPEFLTYFNYEAQQDKSGLPNDRFSAERPEGSISTLTIQRTEQRDSAMYRCASSYGGSPGDEQFFGPGTRLTVL.

This clonotype was observed a handful of times. The V call is TRBV3-1, the J call TRBJ1-2; no reliable D call. V lost 0 bases to trimming and J lost 2 bases, with 13 bases between them. CDR1 is LGHDT, CDR2 YNNKEL, per germline (reference sequence). CDR3 length: 16 residues. The chain's CDR3 is CASSQDLRRRNYGYTF. CDR3 coding DNA: TGTGCCAGCAGCCAAGATTTGCGGCGAAGGAACTATGGCTACACCTTC.

The chain combines TRBV19 with TRBJ2-7; weak D call: TRBD2 (6 bases). Germline-derived CDR1 and CDR2 are LNHDA and SQIVND (reference sequence). The CDR3 has 14 residues. With 2 bases removed from V and 3 bases from J, the gap between germline ends came to 11 bases. This CDR3 reads CASSISGTYYEQYF. The CDR3 DNA reads as TGTGCCAGTAGTATATCCGGGACTTACTACGAGCAGTACTTC.

The sample holds many counts of this clonotype. The chain uses TRBV28 and TRBJ1-1; D not resolved. The length of the CDR3 is 11 residues. Deletions cut 6 bases from V and 4 bases from J, with 6 bases between. The germline V gene encodes CDR1 MDHEN and CDR2 SYDVKM. The CDR3 is CASRRITEAFF. The CDR3 DNA reads as TGTGCCAGCAGAAGAATCACTGAAGCTTTCTTT.

Remarks on this clonotype: This may come from a read error, since a much larger clone is one base off. The chain recombines TRBV4-2 with TRBJ1-2; D is uncertain. This CDR3 has 15 amino acids. Looked up from germline, CDR1 is LGHNA and CDR2 is YNFKEQ. This chain's CDR3 is CASSQDPTANHGYTF. For the CDR3, the DNA is TGTGCCAGCAGCCAAGATCCTACAGCTAACCATGGCTACACCTTC.

This clonotype was recorded a few times. The chain couples TRBV5-1 to TRBJ1-1; weak D call: TRBD1 (6 bases). The CDR3 consists of 15 residues. CDR1 and CDR2 from the germline V gene are SGHRS and YFSETQ. V lost 4 bases and J lost 5, with 18 bases in between. The CDR3 nucleotides are TGCGCCAGCAGCCCTTATTCGGGGGGCGGTACTGAAGCTTTCTTT. The encoded protein is CASSPYSGGGTEAFF.

This clonotype was counted once. A read error may produce the germline difference seen at one junction end. For the CDR3, the DNA is TGTGCCAGCAGTCAAGGGCGCGGGACTAGCTGGCGCTCCTACGAGCAGTACTTC. Translation gives CASSQGRGTSWRSYEQYF. The rearrangement joins TRBV3-1 to TRBJ2-7, with 9 bases lining up with TRBD2. This CDR3 has 18 amino acids. Germline CDR1 and CDR2: LGHDT and YNNKEL (reference sequence).

Remarks on this clonotype: The missing conserved phenylalanine or tryptophan at the end of this CDR3 makes a read error likely. The CDR3 spells CSARELHGAQPQHL. In DNA form, the CDR3 reads TGCAGTGCTAGAGAACTACACGGTGCTCAGCCCCAGCATCTT. The J gene is TRBJ1-5, the V gene TRBV20-1; no definite D call. The V gene's germline CDR1 is DFQATT and CDR2 SNEGSKA (reference sequence). Between the trimmed V and J ends, which lost 0 bases and 6 bases, there was a span of 12 bases. CDR3 length: 14 amino acids.

With respect to this clonotype: This may be a read error: a much more frequent sequence differs by one nucleotide. The chain employs TRBV11-1 and TRBJ1-1; 7 bases are a match to TRBD1. The V gene's germline CDR1 is SGHAT and CDR2 FQDESV (reference sequence). CDR3 size: 15 residues. Trimming took 5 bases from V and 1 from J; bases not matched to a gene: 7. This CDR3 is CASSGQETKNTEAFF. The CDR3 DNA is TGTGCCAGCAGCGGACAGGAAACCAAGAACACTGAAGCTTTCTTT.

The chain links TRBV5-1 to TRBJ2-3; D may be TRBD2 (5 bases). Per the germline V gene, CDR1 is SGHRS and CDR2 is YFSETQ. The CDR3 sequence is 11 residues long. The V and J ends lost 7 bases and 5 bases respectively, with 8 bases between them. The CDR3 is CASRTQDTQYF. In DNA, the CDR3 is TGCGCCAGCCGGACTCAAGATACGCAGTATTTT.

This clonotype occurred many times. V is TRBV6-2 or TRBV6-3 and J is TRBJ2-7; 7 positions agree with TRBD1. The CDR3 consists of 15 residues. CDR1 and CDR2 (germline): MNHEY, SVGEGT. The V segment lost 4 bases and the J segment 0 bases; nucleotides outside the gene matches: 6. CDR3: CASSWDSYSSYEQYF. In DNA form, the CDR3 reads TGTGCCAGCAGTTGGGACAGCTATTCCTCCTACGAGCAGTACTTC.

Comment on this clonotype: The junction departs from germline at one end; a sequencing error may be responsible. This rearrangement joins TRBV5-1 to TRBJ1-1; D is possibly TRBD1 (6 bases). The germline V gene encodes CDR1 SGHRS and CDR2 YFSETQ. The CDR3 loop spans 14 amino acids. The CDR3 protein is CASSLTGRDTKAFF. CDR3 in DNA: TGCGCCAGCAGCTTGACAGGGAGAGACACTAAAGCTTTCTTT.

CDR3 region: CSAGLAGAGETQYF. CDR3 bases: TGCAGCGCCGGACTAGCGGGAGCAGGGGAGACCCAGTACTTC. This chain connects TRBV20-1 to TRBJ2-5, with 13 bases matching TRBD2. The CDR3 totals 14 residues. CDR1 DFQATT and CDR2 SNEGSKA come from the germline V gene (reference sequence).

This clonotype was recorded only once. The V gene is TRBV27, the J gene TRBJ2-5, with a tentative D call TRBD1 (7 bases). Trimming stripped 6 bases from V and 7 bases from J, with 9 bases between. The V gene's germline CDR1 is MNHEY and CDR2 SMNVEV (reference sequence). The CDR3 contains 11 residues. The CDR3 loop is CASREGATQYF. In DNA form, the CDR3 reads TGTGCCAGCAGGGAGGGGGCGACCCAGTACTTC.

In its sample, this clonotype was seen once. The chain carries TRBV29-1 and TRBJ2-5; 9 nucleotides match TRBD2. Per the germline V gene, CDR1 is SQVTM and CDR2 is ANQGSEA. This CDR3 region has 17 residues. V lost 2 bases, J lost 2 bases, and 12 bases stayed unmatched. This chain's CDR3 is CSVEFLSGRELQETQYF. CDR3 sequence (DNA): TGCAGCGTTGAATTTCTTAGCGGGAGAGAATTACAAGAGACCCAGTACTTC.